The rows below give T cell receptor beta chains drawn from one sample of a study of chemoradiotherapy in HPV16-positive cancers. Profiling relied on immunoSEQ multiplex PCR, and the TCRdb table lists in-frame clones only, not all of them. Among 25,000 to 35,000 clones listed, about 90% were seen once. This specimen consisted of blood, obtained from a patient who underwent chemoradiotherapy. The receptors originated from a human donor with HPV-associated anogenital cancer. CDR3s include the opening cysteine and the closing phenylalanine or tryptophan. D genes are given only for firm matches. Size is stated for part of the rows, as once, few or many counts, or as a class when the clone is expanded.

size	V	D	J	DNA	CDR3
once	TRBV7-8	TRBD2	TRBJ2-5	TGTGCCAGCAGCTTCTCCCGGACTAGACATCTGAACCCTCAAGAGACCCAGTACTTC	CASSFSRTRHLNPQETQYF
NA	TRBV4-2	NA	TRBJ1-2	TGTGCCAGCAGCCATGCTGGGGGGGGAGCAGATGGCTACACCTTC	CASSHAGGGADGYTF
NA	TRBV18	NA	TRBJ1-1	TGTGCCAGCTCACCGCCCGGGACAAGGAACACTGAAGCTTTCTTT	CASSPPGTRNTEAFF
NA	TRBV5-4	TRBD1	TRBJ1-3	TGTGCCAGCAGCCACGGCGGGAGCAGGGGGCCTTCTGGAAACACCATATATTTT	CASSHGGSRGPSGNTIYF
NA	TRBV6-5	NA	TRBJ1-5	TGTGCCAGCAGTGCCGGACAGAGAAATCAGCCCCAGCATTTT	CASSAGQRNQPQHF
NA	TRBV30	NA	TRBJ1-1	TGTGCCTGGAGTGTGGGAACTGCCACTGAAGCTTTCTTT	CAWSVGTATEAFF
NA	TRBV9	NA	TRBJ2-7	TGTGCCAGCAGCGTAGTGGATAGCACTAACGACCCCTACGAGCAGTACTTC	CASSVVDSTNDPYEQYF
NA	TRBV4-1	NA	TRBJ2-7	TGCGCCAGCAGCCAGGGCCCAAGCTACGAGCAGTACTTC	CASSQGPSYEQYF
NA	TRBV27	TRBD1	TRBJ1-5	TGTGCCAGCAGACCCGTTGGACAGGGGGCACAGCCCCAGCATTTT	CASRPVGQGAQPQHF
once	TRBV25-1	NA	TRBJ1-1	TGTGCCAGCAGCAAAACACCGAACACTGAAGCTTTCTTT	CASSKTPNTEAFF
NA	TRBV14	NA	TRBJ2-7	TGTGCCAGCAGCCAAGGAATGACCATCGAGCAGTACTTC	CASSQGMTIEQYF
NA	TRBV7-6	TRBD1	TRBJ2-7	TGTGCCAGCAGCTCCTCCGGGACAGGGGGCGCAACCTACGAGCAGTACTTC	CASSSSGTGGATYEQYF
NA	TRBV6-5	TRBD1	TRBJ1-6	TGTGCCAGCACCCCAGGGACAGTAAGGAATTCACCCCTCCACTTT	CASTPGTVRNSPLHF
NA	TRBV6-5	NA	TRBJ2-7	TGTGCCAGCAGTTACGTGGACGAGCAGTACTTC	CASSYVDEQYF
NA	TRBV18	NA	TRBJ2-2	TGTGCCAGCTCACCAAACCGAGAACCAGGGGAGCTGTTTTTT	CASSPNREPGELFF
NA	TRBV28	NA	TRBJ1-2	TGTGCCATCAGACGGACAGCTAACTATGGCTACACCTTC	CAIRRTANYGYTF
NA	TRBV5-4	TRBD2	TRBJ2-1	TGTGCCAGCAGCTTCCAGACTAGCCTAACCTACAATGAGCAGTTCTTC	CASSFQTSLTYNEQFF
NA	TRBV5-1	NA	TRBJ2-5	TGCGCCAGCAGCTTGGCGCTAACGGGAATGCAAGAGACCCAGTACTTC	CASSLALTGMQETQYF
NA	TRBV6-5	NA	TRBJ2-1	TGTGCCAGCAGTTACTCGGGGTCGGGCCTTGGGGATGAGCAGTTCTTC	CASSYSGSGLGDEQFF
NA	TRBV5-1	NA	TRBJ2-1	TGCGCCAGCAGCCAGACAGTGCGAGACGAGCAGTTCTTC	CASSQTVRDEQFF
NA	TRBV5-1	NA	TRBJ1-1	TGCGCCAGCAGCTTGGCCCCGGGCGTGAACACTGAAGCTTTCTTT	CASSLAPGVNTEAFF
NA	TRBV7-2	NA	TRBJ1-3	TGTGCCAGCAGCCCTCAGGGAGCTGGAAACACCATATATTTT	CASSPQGAGNTIYF
NA	TRBV7-2	TRBD1	TRBJ1-5	TGTGCCAGCAGCCAGGGACAGGCGAGCAATCAGCCCCAGCATTTT	CASSQGQASNQPQHF
NA	TRBV27	TRBD1	TRBJ1-1	TGTGCCAGCAGACTACAGGGGATGAACACTGAAGCTTTCTTT	CASRLQGMNTEAFF
NA	TRBV9	NA	TRBJ1-2	TGTGCCAGCAGCGTTAGAGCAGGGCCAAACTATGGCTACACCTTC	CASSVRAGPNYGYTF
NA	TRBV18	NA	TRBJ2-1	TGTGCCAGCTCACCGGCGGCGGCGGGGTGGAATGAGCAGTTCTTC	CASSPAAAGWNEQFF
NA	TRBV5-3	TRBD1	TRBJ2-7	TGTGCCAGAAGCTTAGGACAGGGCAGAGGCGAGCAGTACTTC	CARSLGQGRGEQYF
NA	TRBV4-1	NA	TRBJ1-4	TGCGCCAGCAGCCAAAACCCAGGGGTCGGGTATGAAAAACTGTTTTTT	CASSQNPGVGYEKLFF
NA	TRBV7-8	NA	TRBJ1-1	TGTGCCAGCAGCTTAGTAGGGGAGGTTGGCACTGAAGCTTTCTTT	CASSLVGEVGTEAFF
NA	TRBV9	TRBD1	TRBJ1-1	TGTGCCAGCAGCGTAGATCTTACTGGGGACAGGGGCACTGAAGCTTTCTTT	CASSVDLTGDRGTEAFF
NA	TRBV19	TRBD1	TRBJ2-7	TGTGCCAGTAGTGACCGGACAGGAACCTACGAGCAGTACTTC	CASSDRTGTYEQYF
NA	TRBV2	NA	TRBJ2-7	TGTGCCAGCAGTGAAGAGATCCACGAGCAGTACTTC	CASSEEIHEQYF
NA	TRBV5-1	NA	TRBJ2-3	TGCGCCAGCAGCTTGGATGTGGGAGAGGGAACAGATACGCAGTATTTT	CASSLDVGEGTDTQYF
NA	TRBV5-1	NA	TRBJ1-1	TGCGCCAGCAGCTACGGGACGGCGAACACTGAAGCTTTCTTT	CASSYGTANTEAFF
NA	TRBV28	TRBD1	TRBJ1-2	TGTGCCAGCAGGAGGACAGGTGACTATGGCTACACCTTC	CASRRTGDYGYTF
NA	TRBV10-3	TRBD1	TRBJ1-4	TGTGCCATCAGTGAAACTTTAACGGGACAGACAAATGAAAAACTGTTTTTT	CAISETLTGQTNEKLFF